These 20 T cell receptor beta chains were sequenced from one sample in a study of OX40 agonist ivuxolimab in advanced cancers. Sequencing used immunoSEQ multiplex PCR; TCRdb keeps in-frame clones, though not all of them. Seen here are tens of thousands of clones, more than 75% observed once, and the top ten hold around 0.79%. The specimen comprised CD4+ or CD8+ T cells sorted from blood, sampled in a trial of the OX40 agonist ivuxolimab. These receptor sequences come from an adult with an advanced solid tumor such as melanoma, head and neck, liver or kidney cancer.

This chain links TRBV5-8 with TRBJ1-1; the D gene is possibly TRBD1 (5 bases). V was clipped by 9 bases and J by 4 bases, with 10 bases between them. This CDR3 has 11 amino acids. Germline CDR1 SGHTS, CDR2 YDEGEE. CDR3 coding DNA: TGTGCCACGTGGGGGGGCACTGAAGCTTTCTTT. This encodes CATWGGTEAFF.

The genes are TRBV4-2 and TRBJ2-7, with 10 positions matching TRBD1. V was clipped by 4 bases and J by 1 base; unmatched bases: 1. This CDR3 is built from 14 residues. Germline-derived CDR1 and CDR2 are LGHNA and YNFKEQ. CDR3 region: CASSRDRGSYEQYF. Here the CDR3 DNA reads TGTGCCAGCAGCCGGGACAGGGGTTCCTACGAGCAGTACTTC.

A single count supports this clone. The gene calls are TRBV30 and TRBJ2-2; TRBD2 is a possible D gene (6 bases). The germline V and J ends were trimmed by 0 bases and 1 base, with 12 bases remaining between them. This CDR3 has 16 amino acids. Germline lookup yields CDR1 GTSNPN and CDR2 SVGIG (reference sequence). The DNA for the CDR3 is TGTGCCTGGAGTGTACACGGGGGATTGAACACCGGGGAGCTGTTTTTT. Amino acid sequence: CAWSVHGGLNTGELFF.

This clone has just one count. The CDR3 is CASSLEDRASEQFF. The CDR3 region has the DNA TGTGCCAGCAGCTTGGAGGACAGGGCCAGTGAGCAGTTCTTC. The rearrangement links TRBV4-2 to TRBJ2-1, with 8 bases that match TRBD1. Germline V gene lookup returns CDR1 LGHNA and CDR2 YNFKEQ. The CDR3 consists of 14 residues. With 5 bases clipped from V and 9 bases from J, the junction kept 9 bases outside the gene matches.

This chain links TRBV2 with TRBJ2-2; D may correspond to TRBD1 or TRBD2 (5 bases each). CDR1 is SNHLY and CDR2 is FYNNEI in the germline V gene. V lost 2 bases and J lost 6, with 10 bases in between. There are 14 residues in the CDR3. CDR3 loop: CASSESGLAGELFF. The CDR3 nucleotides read TGTGCCAGCAGTGAATCGGGGCTTGCCGGGGAGCTGTTTTTT.

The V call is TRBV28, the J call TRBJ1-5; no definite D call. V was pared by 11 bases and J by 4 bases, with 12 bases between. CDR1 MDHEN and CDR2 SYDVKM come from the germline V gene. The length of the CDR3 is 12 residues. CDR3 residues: CAHQLRNQPQHF. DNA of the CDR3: TGTGCCCACCAGTTGCGGAATCAGCCCCAGCATTTT.

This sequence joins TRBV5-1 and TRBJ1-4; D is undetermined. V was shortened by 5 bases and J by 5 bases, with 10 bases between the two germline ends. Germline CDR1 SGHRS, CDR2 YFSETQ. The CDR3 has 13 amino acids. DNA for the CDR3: TGCGCCAGCAGGGAATTCCAGAATGAAAAACTGTTTTTT. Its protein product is CASREFQNEKLFF.

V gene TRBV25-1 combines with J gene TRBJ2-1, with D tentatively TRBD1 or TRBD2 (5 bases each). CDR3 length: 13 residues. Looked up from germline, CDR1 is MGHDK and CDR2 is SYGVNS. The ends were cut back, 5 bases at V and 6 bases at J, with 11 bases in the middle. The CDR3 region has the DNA TGTGCCAGCAGTATAAGGGACCCCAATGAGCAGTTCTTC. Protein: CASSIRDPNEQFF. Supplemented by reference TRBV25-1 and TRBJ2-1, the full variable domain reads EADIYQTPRYLVIGTGKKITLECSQTMGHDKMYWYQQDPGMELHLIHYSYGVNSTEKGDLSSESTVSRIRTEHFPLTLESARPSHTSQYLCASSIRDPNEQFFGPGTRLTVL.

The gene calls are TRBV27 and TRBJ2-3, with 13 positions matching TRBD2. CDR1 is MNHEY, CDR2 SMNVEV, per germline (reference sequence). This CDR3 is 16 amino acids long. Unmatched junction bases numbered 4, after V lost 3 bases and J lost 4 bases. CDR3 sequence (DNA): TGTGCCAGCAGTTTGGGAGGACTAGCGGGAGCAGATACGCAGTATTTT. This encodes CASSLGGLAGADTQYF.

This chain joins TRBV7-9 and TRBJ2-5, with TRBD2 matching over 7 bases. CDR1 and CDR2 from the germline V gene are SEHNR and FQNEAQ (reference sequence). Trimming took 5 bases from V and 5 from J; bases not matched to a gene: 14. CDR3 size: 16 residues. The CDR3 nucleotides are TGTGCCAGCAGCCCAGGGTGGGAGGGCCGCGACGAGACCCAGTACTTC. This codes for CASSPGWEGRDETQYF.

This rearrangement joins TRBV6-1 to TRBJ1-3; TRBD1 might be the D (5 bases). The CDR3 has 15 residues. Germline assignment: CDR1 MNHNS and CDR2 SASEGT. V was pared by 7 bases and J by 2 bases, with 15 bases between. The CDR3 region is CASIRGASTGNTIYF. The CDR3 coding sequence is TGTGCCAGCATCAGAGGGGCGAGCACTGGAAACACCATATATTTT.

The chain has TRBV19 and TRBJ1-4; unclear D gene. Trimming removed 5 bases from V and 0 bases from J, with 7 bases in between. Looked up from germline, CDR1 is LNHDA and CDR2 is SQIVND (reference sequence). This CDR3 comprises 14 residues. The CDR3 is CASSLQTTNEKLFF. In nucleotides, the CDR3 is TGTGCCAGTAGTCTCCAGACAACTAATGAAAAACTGTTTTTT.

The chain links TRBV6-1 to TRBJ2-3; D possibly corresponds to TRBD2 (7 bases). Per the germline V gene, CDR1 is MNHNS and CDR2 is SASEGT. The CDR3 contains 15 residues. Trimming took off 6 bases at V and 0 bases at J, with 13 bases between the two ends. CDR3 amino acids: CASSGGPDSTDTQYF. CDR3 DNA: TGTGCCAGCAGCGGGGGGCCGGATAGCACAGATACGCAGTATTTT.

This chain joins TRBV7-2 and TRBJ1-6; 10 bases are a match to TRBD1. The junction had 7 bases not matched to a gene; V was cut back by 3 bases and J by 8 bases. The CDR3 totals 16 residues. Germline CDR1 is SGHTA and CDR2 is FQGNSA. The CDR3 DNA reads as TGTGCCAGCAGCTTCCCCAGAGGGACAGGGGATTCACCCCTCCACTTT. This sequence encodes CASSFPRGTGDSPLHF. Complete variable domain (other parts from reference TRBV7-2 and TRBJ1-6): GAGVSQSPSNKVTEKGKDVELRCDPISGHTALYWYRQSLGQGLEFLIYFQGNSAPDKSGLPSDRFSAERTGGSVSTLTIQRTQQEDSAVYLCASSFPRGTGDSPLHFGNGTRLTVT.

The CDR3 sequence is CASSPPAGGDTGELFF. CDR3 DNA sequence: TGTGCCAGCAGCCCCCCAGCGGGGGGAGACACCGGGGAGCTGTTTTTT. J is TRBJ2-2 and V is TRBV7-9; 9 positions match TRBD2. This CDR3 spans 16 amino acids. The germline V gene has CDR1 SEHNR and CDR2 FQNEAQ (reference sequence). Losses at the gene ends were 5 bases for V and 3 bases for J; bases not matched to a gene: 7.

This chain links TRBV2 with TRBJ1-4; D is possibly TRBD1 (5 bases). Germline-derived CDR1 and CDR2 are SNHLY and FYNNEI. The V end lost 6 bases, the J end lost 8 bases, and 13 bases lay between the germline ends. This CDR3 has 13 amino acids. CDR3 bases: TGTGCCAGCAGGCTTGAGCAGGGAGAAAAACTGTTTTTT. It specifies CASRLEQGEKLFF.

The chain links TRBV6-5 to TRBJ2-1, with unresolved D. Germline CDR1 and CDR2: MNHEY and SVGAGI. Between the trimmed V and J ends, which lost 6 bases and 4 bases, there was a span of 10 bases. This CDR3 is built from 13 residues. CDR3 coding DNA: TGTGCCAGCAGCCCCCCCGGATACAATGAGCAGTTCTTC. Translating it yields CASSPPGYNEQFF.

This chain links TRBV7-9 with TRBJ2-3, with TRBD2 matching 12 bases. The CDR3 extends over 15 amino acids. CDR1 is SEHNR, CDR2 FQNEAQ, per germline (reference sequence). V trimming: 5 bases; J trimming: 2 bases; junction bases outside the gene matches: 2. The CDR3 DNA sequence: TGTGCCAGCAGCCGACTAGCGGGAGACACAGATACGCAGTATTTT. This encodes CASSRLAGDTDTQYF.

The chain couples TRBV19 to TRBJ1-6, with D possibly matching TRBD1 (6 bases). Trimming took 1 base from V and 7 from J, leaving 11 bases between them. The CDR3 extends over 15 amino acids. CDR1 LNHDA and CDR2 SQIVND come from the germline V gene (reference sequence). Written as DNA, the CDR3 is TGTGCCAGTAGTATAGTTAACAGGGTGAATTCACCCCTCCACTTT. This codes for CASSIVNRVNSPLHF.

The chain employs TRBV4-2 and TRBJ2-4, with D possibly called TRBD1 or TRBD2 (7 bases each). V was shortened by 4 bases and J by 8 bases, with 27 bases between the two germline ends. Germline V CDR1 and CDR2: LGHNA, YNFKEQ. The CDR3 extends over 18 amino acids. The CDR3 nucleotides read TGTGCCAGCAGCCCAGACCCGGGACAGAGTGGCGGGGGCGACATTCAGTACTTC. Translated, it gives CASSPDPGQSGGGDIQYF.